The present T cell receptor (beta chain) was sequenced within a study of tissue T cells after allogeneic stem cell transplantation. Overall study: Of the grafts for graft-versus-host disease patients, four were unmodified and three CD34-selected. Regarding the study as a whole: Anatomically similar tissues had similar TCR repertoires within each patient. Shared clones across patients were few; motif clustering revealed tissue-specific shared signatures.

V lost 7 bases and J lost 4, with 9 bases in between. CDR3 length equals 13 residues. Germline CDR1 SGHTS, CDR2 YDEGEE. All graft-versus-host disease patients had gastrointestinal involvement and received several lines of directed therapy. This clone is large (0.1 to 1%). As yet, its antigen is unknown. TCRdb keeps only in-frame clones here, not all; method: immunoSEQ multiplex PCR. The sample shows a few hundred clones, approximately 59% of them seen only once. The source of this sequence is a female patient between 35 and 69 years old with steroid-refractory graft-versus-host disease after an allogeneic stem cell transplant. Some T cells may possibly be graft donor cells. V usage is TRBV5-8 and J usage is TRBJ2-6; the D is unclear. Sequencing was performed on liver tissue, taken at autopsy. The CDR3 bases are TGTGCCAGCGTTTGGTCGGGGGCCAACGTCCTGACTTTC. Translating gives CASVWSGANVLTF.